A single sample is the source of the 6 T cell receptor beta chains below, sequenced in a study of blood T cell repertoires in COVID-19. This table comes from immunoSEQ multiplex PCR, and its TCRdb copy is limited to in-frame clones, with some not included. This table has 150,000 to 200,000 clones, 80% to 85% appearing once. The material sequenced was peripheral blood. All receptors come from a woman between 70 and 85 years old with COVID-19, enrolled during active disease.

The sample holds a few counts of this clone. The chain couples TRBV5-1 to TRBJ2-7; a weak D match, TRBD1 (5 bases). The CDR3 consists of 14 residues. Germline V gene data show CDR1 as SGHRS and CDR2 as YFSETQ. With 0 bases removed from V and 2 bases from J, the gap between germline ends came to 9 bases. The CDR3 loop is CASSLGRVPYEQYF. In nucleotides, the CDR3 is TGCGCCAGCAGCTTGGGCAGGGTGCCCTACGAGCAGTACTTC. Filled out from reference TRBV5-1 and TRBJ2-7, the complete variable domain reads KAGVTQTPRYLIKTRGQQVTLSCSPISGHRSVSWYQQTPGQGLQFLFEYFSETQRNKGNFPGRFSGRQFSNSRSEMNVSTLELGDSALYLCASSLGRVPYEQYFGPGTRLTVT.

The rearrangement joins TRBV19 to TRBJ1-1, with D unresolved. CDR1 and CDR2 (germline): LNHDA, SQIVND (reference sequence). This CDR3 has 14 amino acids. Trimming stripped 5 bases from V and 0 bases from J, with 10 bases between. The CDR3 DNA follows: TGTGCCAGTAGTCCCACAGCAATGAACACTGAAGCTTTCTTT. Residues: CASSPTAMNTEAFF.

The J gene is TRBJ1-6, the V gene TRBV19; perhaps TRBD1 as D (6 bases). With 6 bases removed from V and 5 bases from J, the gap between germline ends came to 17 bases. The length of the CDR3 is 16 residues. CDR1 and CDR2 (germline): LNHDA, SQIVND (reference sequence). CDR3 bases: TGTGCCAGTAGGGACAGAGCCGGATTAAATAATTCACCCCTCCACTTT. Protein: CASRDRAGLNNSPLHF. Looking up the rest from reference TRBV19 and TRBJ1-6 gives the full variable domain: DGGITQSPKYLFRKEGQNVTLSCEQNLNHDAMYWYRQDPGQGLRLIYYSQIVNDFQKGDIAEGYSVSREKKESFPLTVTSAQKNPTAFYLCASRDRAGLNNSPLHFGNGTRLTVT.

This sequence joins TRBV15 and TRBJ2-5; 7 bases are shared with TRBD1. With 0 bases clipped from V and 1 base from J, the junction kept 2 bases outside the gene matches. CDR3 size: 15 residues. The germline V gene encodes CDR1 LNHNV and CDR2 YYDKDF (reference sequence). The CDR3 reads CATSRDGTAQETQYF. CDR3 DNA sequence: TGTGCCACCAGCAGAGACGGGACAGCCCAAGAGACCCAGTACTTC.

The V gene is TRBV19, the J gene TRBJ2-7; 10 bases align to TRBD2. Losses at the gene ends were 3 bases for V and 5 bases for J; bases not matched to a gene: 4. Germline V gene data show CDR1 as LNHDA and CDR2 as SQIVND (reference sequence). The CDR3 length is 14 residues. CDR3 amino acids: CASSITGTSDEQYF. The DNA of the CDR3 is TGTGCCAGTAGTATCACCGGGACTAGCGACGAGCAGTACTTC.

In its sample, this clone was seen once. The rearrangement joins TRBV19 to TRBJ2-3; D is ambiguous. Trimming shortened V by 4 bases and J by 4 bases, and 6 bases separated the two germline ends. The CDR3 length is 12 residues. Germline lookup yields CDR1 LNHDA and CDR2 SQIVND (reference sequence). The CDR3 sequence is CASSSGPDTQYF. CDR3 DNA sequence: TGTGCCAGTAGTAGCGGCCCAGATACGCAGTATTTT.